The rows below give T cell receptor beta chains drawn from one sample of a study of CD8+CD57+ T cells in acquired aplastic anemia. TCRdb recomputed calls from the reads with MiXCR, one row per CDR3 protein. The table shows about 160,000 distinct CDR3 sequences, with just under 45% occurring only once. The sequencing sample was made of sorted CD4+, CD8+, or CD8+CD57+ T cells (not recorded which) from PBMCs. The receptors stem from a human donor in good health. The CDR3 runs from the conserved cysteine through the conserved F or W. Each record gives: D gene, J gene, V gene, clone size, CDR3 length, CDR3 protein, CDR3 DNA. A D gene is named only where the DNA matches it firmly. Clone size appears in some rows only: once, few, many, or a class for an expanded clone.

d_call: .; j_call: TRBJ1-3; v_call: TRBV19; clone_size: many; cdr3_length: 16; cdr3_aa: CASSILRPRGGNTIYF; cdr3_nt: TGTGCCAGTAGTATCCTCCGGCCTCGGGGCGGAAACACCATATATTTT
d_call: TRBD1; j_call: TRBJ1-1; v_call: TRBV29-1; clone_size: once; cdr3_length: 11; cdr3_aa: CSFGQVAEAFF; cdr3_nt: TGCAGCTTCGGACAGGTAGCTGAAGCTTTCTTT
d_call: .; j_call: TRBJ2-5; v_call: TRBV6-6; clone_size: many; cdr3_length: 14; cdr3_aa: CASSFLAGQETQYF; cdr3_nt: TGTGCCAGCAGTTTTCTGGCGGGCCAAGAGACCCAGTACTTC
d_call: TRBD2; j_call: TRBJ2-7; v_call: TRBV20-1; clone_size: many; cdr3_length: 13; cdr3_aa: CSAAGLRTYEQYF; cdr3_nt: TGCAGTGCAGCGGGACTACGGACATACGAGCAGTACTTC
d_call: .; j_call: TRBJ2-5; v_call: TRBV19; clone_size: .; cdr3_length: 12; cdr3_aa: CASRAGMETQYF; cdr3_nt: TGTGCCAGTAGGGCAGGGATGGAGACCCAGTACTTC
d_call: .; j_call: TRBJ2-1; v_call: TRBV7-6; clone_size: few; cdr3_length: 13; cdr3_aa: CASSLQGINEQFF; cdr3_nt: TGTGCCAGCAGCCTTCAGGGTATCAATGAGCAGTTCTTC
d_call: TRBD2; j_call: TRBJ2-1; v_call: TRBV7-2; clone_size: .; cdr3_length: 17; cdr3_aa: CASSLVTPGGTYNEQFF; cdr3_nt: TGTGCCAGCAGCTTAGTCACCCCGGGAGGGACCTACAATGAGCAGTTCTTC
d_call: TRBD1; j_call: TRBJ1-2; v_call: TRBV4-1; clone_size: many; cdr3_length: 15; cdr3_aa: CASSHDRGLNYGYTF; cdr3_nt: TGCGCCAGCAGCCACGACAGGGGCCTTAACTATGGCTACACCTTC
d_call: .; j_call: TRBJ2-5; v_call: TRBV6-1; clone_size: .; cdr3_length: 14; cdr3_aa: CASILNGPQETQYF; cdr3_nt: TGTGCCAGCATCCTTAACGGGCCACAAGAGACCCAGTACTTC
d_call: TRBD2; j_call: TRBJ2-3; v_call: TRBV10-3; clone_size: .; cdr3_length: 15; cdr3_aa: CAISESLGLADTQYF; cdr3_nt: TGTGCCATCAGTGAGTCGCTGGGACTAGCGGATACGCAGTATTTC
d_call: .; j_call: TRBJ1-1; v_call: TRBV18; clone_size: few; cdr3_length: 13; cdr3_aa: CASSLERSTEAFF; cdr3_nt: TGTGCCAGCTCACTAGAGAGAAGCACTGAAGCTTTCTTT
d_call: .; j_call: TRBJ1-6; v_call: TRBV6-5; clone_size: .; cdr3_length: 14; cdr3_aa: CASSFRAAGSPLHF; cdr3_nt: TGTGCCAGCAGTTTCCGGGCCGCGGGTTCACCCCTCCACTTT
d_call: .; j_call: TRBJ2-3; v_call: TRBV5-1; clone_size: many; cdr3_length: 17; cdr3_aa: CASSLGVYSTSTDTQYF; cdr3_nt: TGCGCCAGCAGCTTGGGGGTCTACTCCACTAGCACAGATACGCAGTATTTT
d_call: TRBD2; j_call: TRBJ2-2; v_call: TRBV4-1; clone_size: many; cdr3_length: 17; cdr3_aa: CASSLRTSGDNTGELFF; cdr3_nt: TGCGCCAGCAGCCTAAGGACTAGCGGGGATAACACCGGGGAGCTGTTTTTT
d_call: .; j_call: TRBJ2-5; v_call: TRBV24-1; clone_size: many; cdr3_length: 15; cdr3_aa: CATSESGGRVETQYF; cdr3_nt: TGTGCCACCAGTGAGTCCGGGGGGCGCGTAGAGACCCAGTACTTC
d_call: .; j_call: TRBJ1-5; v_call: TRBV20-1; clone_size: .; cdr3_length: 15; cdr3_aa: CSAIARGSGSQPQHF; cdr3_nt: TGCAGTGCAATCGCTCGGGGCTCAGGGAGTCAGCCCCAGCATTTT
d_call: .; j_call: TRBJ1-1; v_call: TRBV7-2; clone_size: many; cdr3_length: 16; cdr3_aa: CASRRLGGGGNTEAFF; cdr3_nt: TGTGCCAGCAGACGATTGGGGGGCGGTGGGAACACTGAAGCTTTCTTT
d_call: .; j_call: TRBJ2-7; v_call: TRBV4-1; clone_size: many; cdr3_length: 15; cdr3_aa: CASSQGWGERYEQYF; cdr3_nt: TGCGCCAGCAGCCAAGGATGGGGCGAGCGCTACGAGCAGTACTTC
d_call: .; j_call: TRBJ1-1; v_call: TRBV30; clone_size: many; cdr3_length: 11; cdr3_aa: CAWTWSTEAFF; cdr3_nt: TGTGCCTGGACCTGGAGCACTGAAGCTTTCTTT
d_call: .; j_call: TRBJ2-5; v_call: TRBV10-3; clone_size: many; cdr3_length: 11; cdr3_aa: CATRGGETQYF; cdr3_nt: TGTGCCACCCGAGGTGGCGAGACCCAGTACTTC
d_call: TRBD1; j_call: TRBJ2-3; v_call: TRBV24-1; clone_size: .; cdr3_length: 17; cdr3_aa: CATSEPPGTAGADTQYF; cdr3_nt: TGTGCCACCAGTGAACCCCCTGGGACAGCAGGAGCAGATACGCAGTATTTT
d_call: .; j_call: TRBJ2-7; v_call: TRBV9; clone_size: .; cdr3_length: 15; cdr3_aa: CASSGGDVTAGEQYF; cdr3_nt: TGTGCCAGCAGCGGAGGGGATGTTACGGCAGGCGAGCAGTACTTC
d_call: TRBD1; j_call: TRBJ1-2; v_call: TRBV5-6; clone_size: many; cdr3_length: 15; cdr3_aa: CASSLAGTGGYGYTF; cdr3_nt: TGTGCCAGCAGCTTGGCAGGGACAGGGGGCTATGGCTACACCTTC
d_call: TRBD2; j_call: TRBJ2-6; v_call: TRBV12-5; clone_size: once; cdr3_length: 17; cdr3_aa: CASGRPREDAGANVLTF; cdr3_nt: TGTGCTAGTGGCCGACCGCGGGAGGACGCTGGGGCCAACGTCCTGACTTTC
d_call: TRBD1; j_call: TRBJ2-1; v_call: TRBV25-1; clone_size: .; cdr3_length: 16; cdr3_aa: CASSVHGTGTYNEQFF; cdr3_nt: TGTGCCAGCAGTGTCCACGGGACAGGGACCTACAATGAGCAGTTCTTC
d_call: .; j_call: TRBJ2-3; v_call: TRBV25-1; clone_size: .; cdr3_length: 15; cdr3_aa: CASSEAGRGADTQYF; cdr3_nt: TGTGCCAGCAGTGAGGCCGGGCGAGGCGCAGATACGCAGTATTTT
d_call: TRBD1; j_call: TRBJ1-2; v_call: TRBV9; clone_size: few; cdr3_length: 17; cdr3_aa: CASSGQTGAVGNFGYTF; cdr3_nt: TGTGCCAGCAGCGGCCAGACAGGGGCCGTAGGGAATTTCGGCTACACCTTC
d_call: .; j_call: TRBJ2-3; v_call: TRBV4-1; clone_size: few; cdr3_length: 17; cdr3_aa: CASSPTGTYRSIDTQYF; cdr3_nt: TGCGCCAGCAGCCCCACCGGGACATATCGTTCTATCGATACGCAGTATTTT
d_call: TRBD2; j_call: TRBJ2-5; v_call: TRBV6-1; clone_size: many; cdr3_length: 18; cdr3_aa: CASSETFGRGAGGETQYF; cdr3_nt: TGTGCCAGCAGTGAAACGTTTGGCAGGGGTGCGGGGGGGGAGACCCAGTACTTC
d_call: .; j_call: TRBJ1-1; v_call: TRBV2; clone_size: .; cdr3_length: 15; cdr3_aa: CASSEGAYENTEAFF; cdr3_nt: TGTGCCAGCAGTGAAGGGGCATATGAGAACACTGAAGCTTTCTTT
d_call: TRBD2; j_call: TRBJ2-1; v_call: TRBV24-1; clone_size: few; cdr3_length: 16; cdr3_aa: CATSDLSGSSNNEQFF; cdr3_nt: TGTGCCACCAGTGATTTGAGCGGGAGTTCCAACAATGAGCAGTTCTTC
d_call: .; j_call: TRBJ2-7; v_call: TRBV7-6; clone_size: many; cdr3_length: 14; cdr3_aa: CASSLGDGPYEQYF; cdr3_nt: TGTGCCAGCAGCTTAGGGGACGGACCCTACGAGCAGTACTTC
d_call: .; j_call: TRBJ1-6; v_call: TRBV11-2; clone_size: .; cdr3_length: 14; cdr3_aa: CASSFDSANSPLHF; cdr3_nt: TGTGCCAGCAGCTTCGACAGTGCTAATTCACCCCTCCACTTT
d_call: TRBD1; j_call: TRBJ2-5; v_call: TRBV29-1; clone_size: .; cdr3_length: 14; cdr3_aa: CSVGGQGAGETQYF; cdr3_nt: TGCAGCGTTGGGGGCCAGGGGGCCGGGGAGACCCAGTACTTC
d_call: .; j_call: TRBJ1-1; v_call: TRBV5-1; clone_size: many; cdr3_length: 15; cdr3_aa: CASSLDMGMNTEAFF; cdr3_nt: TGCGCCAGCAGCTTGGATATGGGGATGAACACTGAAGCTTTCTTT
d_call: .; j_call: TRBJ2-7; v_call: TRBV7-9; clone_size: .; cdr3_length: 12; cdr3_aa: CASSLWTEMKYF; cdr3_nt: TGTGCCAGCAGCTTGTGGACAGAGATGAAGTACTTC
d_call: .; j_call: TRBJ2-1; v_call: TRBV2; clone_size: many; cdr3_length: 12; cdr3_aa: CASRPGPNEQFF; cdr3_nt: TGTGCCAGCCGACCGGGGCCCAATGAGCAGTTCTTC
d_call: .; j_call: TRBJ2-5; v_call: TRBV29-1; clone_size: .; cdr3_length: 12; cdr3_aa: CSVGQDQETQYF; cdr3_nt: TGCAGCGTTGGACAGGACCAAGAGACCCAGTACTTC
d_call: .; j_call: TRBJ1-2; v_call: TRBV12-3/TRBV12-4; clone_size: .; cdr3_length: 12; cdr3_aa: CASTLPPYGYTF; cdr3_nt: TGTGCCAGCACCCTCCCCCCCTATGGCTACACCTTC
d_call: .; j_call: TRBJ1-5; v_call: TRBV6-2/TRBV6-3; clone_size: .; cdr3_length: 16; cdr3_aa: CASSGGGTRGNQPQHF; cdr3_nt: TGTGCCAGCAGCGGTGGGGGGACACGGGGCAATCAGCCCCAGCATTTT
d_call: TRBD1; j_call: TRBJ1-6; v_call: TRBV10-3; clone_size: once; cdr3_length: 14; cdr3_aa: CASRSGQGNSPLHF; cdr3_nt: TGTGCCAGCAGATCGGGACAGGGGAATTCACCCCTCCACTTT
d_call: .; j_call: TRBJ1-1; v_call: TRBV9; clone_size: .; cdr3_length: 14; cdr3_aa: CASSVRQENTEAFF; cdr3_nt: TGTGCCAGCAGCGTTAGACAGGAGAACACTGAAGCTTTCTTT
d_call: .; j_call: TRBJ1-1; v_call: TRBV9; clone_size: many; cdr3_length: 13; cdr3_aa: CASSTTQGTEAFF; cdr3_nt: TGTGCCAGCAGCACGACACAGGGAACTGAAGCTTTCTTT
d_call: .; j_call: TRBJ2-7; v_call: TRBV7-9; clone_size: .; cdr3_length: 12; cdr3_aa: CASSLGRRAAYF; cdr3_nt: TGTGCCAGCAGCTTAGGGCGCAGGGCTGCGTACTTC
d_call: TRBD1; j_call: TRBJ1-2; v_call: TRBV27; clone_size: .; cdr3_length: 13; cdr3_aa: CASRDTGGGSWTF; cdr3_nt: TGTGCCAGCAGAGACACAGGGGGGGGAAGTTGGACCTTC
d_call: TRBD2; j_call: TRBJ2-7; v_call: TRBV20-1; clone_size: once; cdr3_length: 15; cdr3_aa: CSAPQLTSGTYEQYF; cdr3_nt: TGCAGTGCCCCACAGCTGACTAGCGGGACCTACGAGCAGTACTTC
d_call: TRBD1; j_call: TRBJ1-2; v_call: TRBV9; clone_size: many; cdr3_length: 17; cdr3_aa: CASSVVPHTGGDYGYTF; cdr3_nt: TGTGCCAGCAGCGTAGTCCCACACACAGGGGGCGACTATGGCTACACCTTC
d_call: .; j_call: TRBJ2-5; v_call: TRBV6-1; clone_size: many; cdr3_length: 15; cdr3_aa: CASMQRQYSQETQYF; cdr3_nt: TGTGCCAGCATGCAGCGGCAATATTCCCAAGAGACCCAGTACTTC
d_call: .; j_call: TRBJ1-1; v_call: TRBV25-1; clone_size: many; cdr3_length: 13; cdr3_aa: CASSERPNTEAFF; cdr3_nt: TGTGCCAGCAGTGAACGTCCGAACACTGAAGCTTTCTTT